Below, one T cell receptor beta chain is given with its context. Its antigen remains unidentified. The data originate from a study of CXCR3-negative and CXCR3-positive naive CD8 T cells. The germline gives CDR1 MGHRA, CDR2 YSYEKL. The CDR3 spans 15 residues. The study made its TRB cDNA libraries by 5' RACE, adding UMI labels. TCRdb processed the 5' RACE reads again and assigns one entry to each CDR3 protein, with no DNA. Its listing shows some 60,000 distinct CDR3 sequences. Points from the study as a whole: Naive cells positive for CXCR3 carried more hydrophobic TRB CDR3s than CXCR3-negative ones.

The sequenced sample consisted of naive CXCR3+ CD8+ T cells from blood. Subset here: CD45RO-CCR7+CD27+CD95- naive CD8+ T cells expressing CXCR3 (TNR3+). The source of this sequence is a human donor in good health. Some clones in this sample may be carry-over from other donors' samples. The chain combines TRBV4-1 with TRBJ2-7; TCRdb's D call, TRBD2, is unchecked because there is no DNA. This CDR3 is CASSQDPAGGYEQYF.